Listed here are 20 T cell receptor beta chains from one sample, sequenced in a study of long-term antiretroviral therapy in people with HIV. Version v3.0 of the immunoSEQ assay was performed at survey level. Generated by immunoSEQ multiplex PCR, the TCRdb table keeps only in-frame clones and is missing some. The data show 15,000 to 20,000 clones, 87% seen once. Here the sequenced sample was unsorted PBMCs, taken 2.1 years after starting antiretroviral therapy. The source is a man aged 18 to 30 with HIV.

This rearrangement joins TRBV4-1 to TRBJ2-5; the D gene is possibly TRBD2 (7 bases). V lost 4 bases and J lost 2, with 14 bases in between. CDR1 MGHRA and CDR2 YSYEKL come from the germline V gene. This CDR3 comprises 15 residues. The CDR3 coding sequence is TGCGCCAGCAGCCCAGTAGGGGGGGGGCAAGAGACCCAGTACTTC. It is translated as CASSPVGGGQETQYF.

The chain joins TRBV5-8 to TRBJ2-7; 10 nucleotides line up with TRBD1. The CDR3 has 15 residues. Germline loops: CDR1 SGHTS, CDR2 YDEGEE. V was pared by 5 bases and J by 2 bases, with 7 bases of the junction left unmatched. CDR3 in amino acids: CASRPGQGLAYEQYF. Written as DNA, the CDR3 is TGTGCCAGCAGACCGGGACAGGGGTTAGCCTACGAGCAGTACTTC. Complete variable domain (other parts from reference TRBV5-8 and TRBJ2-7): EAGVTQSPTHLIKTRGQQATLRCSPISGHTSVYWYQQALGLGLQFLLWYDEGEERNRGNFPPRFSGRQFPNYSSELNVNALELEDSALYLCASRPGQGLAYEQYFGPGTRLTVT.

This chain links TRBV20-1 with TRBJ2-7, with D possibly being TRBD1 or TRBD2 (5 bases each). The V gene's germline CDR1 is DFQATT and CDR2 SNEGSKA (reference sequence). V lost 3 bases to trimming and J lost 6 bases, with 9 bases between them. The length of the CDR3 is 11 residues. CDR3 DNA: TGCAGTGCTAGGGGGGTGGGCGAGCAGTACTTC. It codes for CSARGVGEQYF.

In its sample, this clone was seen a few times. CDR3: CASVQDRYEQYF. For the CDR3, the DNA is TGTGCCAGCGTACAGGATAGGTACGAGCAGTACTTC. This chain links TRBV30 with TRBJ2-7, with a possible D match to TRBD1 (5 bases). V dropped 8 bases and J dropped 4 bases, with 15 bases sitting between them. The CDR3 is 12 residues long. In germline, CDR1 is GTSNPN, CDR2 SVGIG (reference sequence). Together with reference TRBV30 and TRBJ2-7, the CDR3 gives the full variable domain: SQTIHQWPATLVQPVGSPLSLECTVEGTSNPNLYWYRQAAGRGLQLLFYSVGIGQISSEVPQNLSASRPQDRQFILSSKKLLLSDSGFYLCASVQDRYEQYFGPGTRLTVT.

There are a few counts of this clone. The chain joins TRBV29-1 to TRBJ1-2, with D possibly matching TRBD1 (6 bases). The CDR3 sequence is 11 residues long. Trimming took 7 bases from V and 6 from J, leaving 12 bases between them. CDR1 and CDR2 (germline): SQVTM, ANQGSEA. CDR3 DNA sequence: TGCAGCGCAAGGGGGGATGATGGCTACACCTTC. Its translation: CSARGDDGYTF.

CDR3 region: CASSATGNNSPLHF. Written as DNA, the CDR3 is TGTGCCAGCTCCGCTACAGGGAACAATTCACCCCTCCACTTT. V usage is TRBV18 and J usage is TRBJ1-6, with D perhaps TRBD1 (6 bases). Germline V gene sequence: CDR1 KGHSH, CDR2 LQKENI. The CDR3 spans 14 residues. V lost 6 bases and J 7 bases, leaving 13 bases between the germline ends.

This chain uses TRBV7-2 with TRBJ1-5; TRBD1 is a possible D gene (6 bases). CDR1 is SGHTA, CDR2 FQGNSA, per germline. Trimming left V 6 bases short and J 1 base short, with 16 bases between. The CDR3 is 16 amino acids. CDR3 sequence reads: CASSGGAGRSNQPQHF. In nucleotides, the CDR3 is TGTGCCAGCAGTGGGGGGGCAGGGAGAAGCAATCAGCCCCAGCATTTT.

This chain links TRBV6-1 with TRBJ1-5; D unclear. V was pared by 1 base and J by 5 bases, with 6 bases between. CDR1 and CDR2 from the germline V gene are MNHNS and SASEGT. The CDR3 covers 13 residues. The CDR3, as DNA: TGTGCCAGCAGTGAAGTATACGATCAGCCCCAGCATTTT. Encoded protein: CASSEVYDQPQHF.

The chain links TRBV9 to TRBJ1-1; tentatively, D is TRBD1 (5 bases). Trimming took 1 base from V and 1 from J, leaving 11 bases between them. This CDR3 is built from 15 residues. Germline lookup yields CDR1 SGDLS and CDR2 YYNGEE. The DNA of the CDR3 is TGTGCCAGCAGCGTAACTCCCAGGGCGAACACTGAAGCTTTCTTT. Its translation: CASSVTPRANTEAFF.

CDR3 nucleotides: TGTGCCAGCAGAAACGACATAAACGAGCAGTACTTC. As protein: CASRNDINEQYF. The J gene is TRBJ2-7, the V gene TRBV6-5; D remains ambiguous. The CDR3 runs to 12 residues. The V and J ends lost 6 bases and 5 bases respectively, with 11 bases between them. CDR1 is MNHEY, CDR2 SVGAGI, per germline.

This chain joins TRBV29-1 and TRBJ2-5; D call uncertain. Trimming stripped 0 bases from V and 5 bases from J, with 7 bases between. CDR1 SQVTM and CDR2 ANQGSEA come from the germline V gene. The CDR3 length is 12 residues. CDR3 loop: CSVEDLTETQYF. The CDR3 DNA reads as TGCAGCGTTGAAGATCTTACGGAGACCCAGTACTTC. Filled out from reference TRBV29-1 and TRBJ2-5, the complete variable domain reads SAVISQKPSRDICQRGTSLTIQCQVDSQVTMMFWYRQQPGQSLTLIATANQGSEATYESGFVIDKFPISRPNLTFSTLTVSNMSPEDSSIYLCSVEDLTETQYFGPGTRLLVL.

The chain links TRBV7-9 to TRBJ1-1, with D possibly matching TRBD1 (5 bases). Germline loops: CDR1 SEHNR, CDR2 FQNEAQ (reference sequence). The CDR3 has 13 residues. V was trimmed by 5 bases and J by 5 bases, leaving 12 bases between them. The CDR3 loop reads CASSPSRDTEAFF. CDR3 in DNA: TGTGCCAGCAGCCCGTCCAGGGATACTGAAGCTTTCTTT.

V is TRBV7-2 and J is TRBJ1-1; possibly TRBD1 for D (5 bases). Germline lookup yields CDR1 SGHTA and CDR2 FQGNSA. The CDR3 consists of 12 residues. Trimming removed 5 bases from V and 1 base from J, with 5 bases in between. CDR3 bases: TGTGCCAGCAGCGGGGGGAACACTGAAGCTTTCTTT. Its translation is CASSGGNTEAFF. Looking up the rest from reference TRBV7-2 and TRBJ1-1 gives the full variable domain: GAGVSQSPSNKVTEKGKDVELRCDPISGHTALYWYRQSLGQGLEFLIYFQGNSAPDKSGLPSDRFSAERTGGSVSTLTIQRTQQEDSAVYLCASSGGNTEAFFGQGTRLTVV.

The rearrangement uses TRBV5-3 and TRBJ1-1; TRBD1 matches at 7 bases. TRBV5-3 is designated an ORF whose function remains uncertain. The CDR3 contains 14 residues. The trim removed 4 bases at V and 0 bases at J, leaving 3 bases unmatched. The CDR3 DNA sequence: TGTGCCAGAAGCCCGGACAGGTTGAACACTGAAGCTTTCTTT. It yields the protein CARSPDRLNTEAFF.

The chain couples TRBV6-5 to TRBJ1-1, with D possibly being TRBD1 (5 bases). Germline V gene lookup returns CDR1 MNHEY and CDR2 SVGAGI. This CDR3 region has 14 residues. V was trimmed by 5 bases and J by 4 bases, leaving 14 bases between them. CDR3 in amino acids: CASSKEGRSTEAFF. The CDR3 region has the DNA TGTGCCAGCAGTAAAGAGGGGAGAAGCACTGAAGCTTTCTTT.

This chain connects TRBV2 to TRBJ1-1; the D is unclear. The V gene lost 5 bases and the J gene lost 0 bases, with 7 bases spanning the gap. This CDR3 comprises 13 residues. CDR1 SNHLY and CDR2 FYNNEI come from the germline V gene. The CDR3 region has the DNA TGTGCCAGCAGTATTGGTATGAACACTGAAGCTTTCTTT. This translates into CASSIGMNTEAFF. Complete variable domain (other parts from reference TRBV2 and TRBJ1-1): EPEVTQTPSHQVTQMGQEVILRCVPISNHLYFYWYRQILGQKVEFLVSFYNNEISEKSEIFDDQFSVERPDGSNFTLKIRSTKLEDSAMYFCASSIGMNTEAFFGQGTRLTVV.

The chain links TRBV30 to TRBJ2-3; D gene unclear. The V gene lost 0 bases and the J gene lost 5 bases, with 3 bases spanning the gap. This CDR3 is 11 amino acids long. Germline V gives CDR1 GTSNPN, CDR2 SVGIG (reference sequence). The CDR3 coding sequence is TGTGCCTGGAGTGTTGTAGATACGCAGTATTTT. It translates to CAWSVVDTQYF.

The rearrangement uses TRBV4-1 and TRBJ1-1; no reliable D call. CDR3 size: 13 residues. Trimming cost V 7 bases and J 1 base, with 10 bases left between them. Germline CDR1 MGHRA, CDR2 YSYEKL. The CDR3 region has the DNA TGCGCCAGCACCCTCCGTCGGAACACTGAAGCTTTCTTT. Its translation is CASTLRRNTEAFF.

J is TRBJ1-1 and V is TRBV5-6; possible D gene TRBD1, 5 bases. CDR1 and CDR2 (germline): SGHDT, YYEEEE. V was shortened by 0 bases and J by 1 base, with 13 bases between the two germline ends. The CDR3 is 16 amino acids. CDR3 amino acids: CASSLGGVLGNTEAFF. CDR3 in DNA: TGTGCCAGCAGCTTGGGGGGGGTATTAGGGAACACTGAAGCTTTCTTT.

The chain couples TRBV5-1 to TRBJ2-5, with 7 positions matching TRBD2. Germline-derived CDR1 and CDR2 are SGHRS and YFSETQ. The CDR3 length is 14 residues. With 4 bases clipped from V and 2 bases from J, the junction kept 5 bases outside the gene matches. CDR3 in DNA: TGCGCCAGCAGCGCGACTAGCTCTCAAGAGACCCAGTACTTC. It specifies CASSATSSQETQYF.